This paragraph reports one TCR beta chain. These data are taken from a study of blood T cell repertoires in COVID-19. Turning to the study itself: PBMCs, B-cell-depleted T cells, or T cells were the source of the cDNA or gDNA that made up the material.

CDR3 length equals 14 residues. The V segment lost 4 bases and the J segment 2 bases; nucleotides outside the gene matches: 3. Germline V gene data show CDR1 as SGDLS and CDR2 as YYNGEE. In the authors' workflow: Amplifying reference gene primers gave estimates of nucleated cell counts. TCRdb's copy holds only in-frame clones and misses some; the assay was immunoSEQ multiplex PCR. D and trimming were read from the DNA, whereas the V and J calls and clone size are those reported in that table. The sample lists about 75,000 clones, approximately 80% occurring once. The V and J genes are TRBV9 and TRBJ2-7; TRBD1 matches at 10 bases. Specimen: peripheral blood. The TCR sequence derives from a woman aged 50 to 60 with acute or convalescent COVID-19. This chain's CDR3 is CASSPGQGAYEQYF. The CDR3 nucleotides are TGTGCCAGCAGCCCCGGACAGGGGGCCTACGAGCAGTACTTC.